In its sample, the clone carrying this TCR beta chain was seen many times. The antigen is undetermined. The sample comes from a study of human T cells and chemical hapten exposure. Study-level background: Sensitization applied 2% DPC to approximately 2 cm by approximately 2 cm of upper inner arm skin. Predominantly women, the patients had alopecia areata, totalis or universalis.

TCRdb reprocessed the RACE reads via MiXCR and lists one record per CDR3 protein. The table records tens of thousands of distinct CDR3 sequences, roughly 10% of them present only once. Points from the study as a whole: In comparison with controls, expanded TCRs gave rise to a significantly larger number of large CDR3 similarity clusters.

Germline CDR1 WSHSY, CDR2 SAAADI. This CDR3 contains 17 residues. Unmatched junction bases numbered 9, after V lost 3 bases and J lost 2 bases. Time point reported: patch test 1, 2 weeks after DPC sensitization. Noted treatment: therapeutic diphenylcyclopropenone sensitization with weekly scalp DPC. The source material was whole blood, sampled in connection with sensitization to the hapten diphenylcyclopropenone (DPC). The receptor was isolated from a woman aged 45 to 65 with alopecia areata. Some clones in this sample may be carry-over from other donors' samples. The chain employs TRBV10-2 and TRBJ1-5; 8 bases agree with TRBD1. CDR3 protein: CASSDPTGVTGNQPQHF. CDR3 in DNA: TGCGCCAGCAGTGACCCGACAGGGGTGACGGGCAATCAGCCCCAGCATTTT.